The clone carrying this T cell receptor (beta chain) was counted many times. The CDR3 regions of TCR beta were amplified from RNA transcripts. Primed by the HTBI set, a first-round RT-PCR was run on the TCR CDR3. One entry per CDR3 protein, called by TCRdb with MiXCR from the multiplex PCR reads. The repertoire holds around 480,000 distinct CDR3 sequences, with about an eighth as singletons. This sample is part of a study of T cells in Graves' hyperthyroidism and ophthalmopathy. V shed 2 bases and J 6 bases; nucleotides not matched to a gene: 8. CDR1 and CDR2 from the germline V gene are SGHAT and FQDESV (reference sequence). This CDR3 is built from 16 residues.

The specimen was blood. V usage is TRBV11-1 and J usage is TRBJ2-1; TRBD2 agrees at 9 bases. The origin of this receptor is a young woman with Graves' hyperthyroidism. The CDR3 region has the DNA TGTGCCAGCAGCTTAAGGTTGACTAGCGGAGGCAATGAGCAGTTCTTC. Protein sequence: CASSLRLTSGGNEQFF.